The 9 T cell receptor beta chains in this list originate from one sample, sequenced in a study of identical twins. Each CDR3 protein gets one entry after TCRdb re-called the 5' RACE reads with MiXCR. The sample contains 1.5 million to 2 million distinct CDR3 sequences, less than 40% of which appear only once. Sequences were obtained from cord blood. These receptor sequences come from a newborn girl in good health.

The chain links TRBV6-6 to TRBJ1-1, with a tentative D call TRBD1 (5 bases). V shed 2 bases and J shed 0 bases, with 16 bases lying between them. The V gene's germline CDR1 is MNHNY and CDR2 SVGAGI (reference sequence). This CDR3 spans 17 amino acids. The CDR3 loop is CASSYPSGRPMNTEAFF. The CDR3 DNA follows: TGTGCCAGCAGTTACCCGTCGGGGCGCCCAATGAACACTGAAGCTTTCTTT.

This rearrangement joins TRBV6-5 to TRBJ2-1; 9 nucleotides line up with TRBD2. CDR1 is MNHEY and CDR2 is SVGAGI in the germline V gene. The CDR3 contains 16 residues. Trimming at V came to 6 bases and at J to 0 bases, leaving 6 bases not matched to a gene. CDR3 sequence reads: CASSHYSGSSYNEQFF. CDR3 coding DNA: TGTGCCAGCAGCCACTATAGCGGGAGCTCCTACAATGAGCAGTTCTTC.

The chain employs TRBV5-4 and TRBJ2-1; no clear D gene. The CDR3 spans 17 residues. V shed 0 bases and J shed 4 bases, with 17 bases lying between them. The germline gives CDR1 SGHNT, CDR2 YYREEE (reference sequence). The CDR3 sequence is CASSLDSWRSPYNEQFF. In DNA form, the CDR3 reads TGTGCCAGCAGCTTGGATTCGTGGCGGTCGCCGTACAATGAGCAGTTCTTC.

The V call is TRBV27, the J call TRBJ2-1, with 12 positions matching TRBD2. The V and J ends lost 2 bases and 6 bases, in that order; junction bases with no gene match: 8. The CDR3 spans 17 residues. The germline CDR1 and CDR2 sequences are MNHEY and SMNVEV (reference sequence). The CDR3 region is CASSLIPGLAGPNEQFF. CDR3 bases: TGTGCCAGCAGTTTAATCCCCGGACTAGCGGGGCCCAATGAGCAGTTCTTC.

This chain connects TRBV27 to TRBJ2-7, with 7 positions matching TRBD1. CDR3 length: 17 amino acids. V was pared by 5 bases and J by 0 bases, with 13 bases of the junction left unmatched. From germline, CDR1 is MNHEY and CDR2 SMNVEV (reference sequence). This CDR3 reads CASSPISLRTGSYEQYF. For the CDR3, the DNA is TGTGCCAGCAGTCCCATCTCGTTGAGGACAGGCTCCTACGAGCAGTACTTC.

The V and J genes are TRBV28 and TRBJ2-3, with a possible D match to TRBD2 (5 bases). The CDR3 sequence is 13 residues long. Germline V gives CDR1 MDHEN, CDR2 SYDVKM. Trimming removed 8 bases from V and 4 bases from J, with 13 bases in between. CDR3 sequence reads: CASRTGRSDTQYF. The CDR3 nucleotides are TGTGCCAGCCGGACGGGAAGGTCAGATACGCAGTATTTT.

The rearrangement uses TRBV4-1 and TRBJ2-4; TRBD2 aligns across 7 bases. The V segment lost 0 bases and the J segment 4 bases; nucleotides outside the gene matches: 12. The V gene's germline CDR1 is MGHRA and CDR2 YSYEKL. The CDR3 covers 18 residues. CDR3 protein: CASSQDRGAGRTKNIQYF. Here the CDR3 DNA reads TGCGCCAGCAGCCAAGATCGGGGAGCGGGGCGGACAAAAAACATTCAGTACTTC.

This clonotype was observed a handful of times. The chain uses TRBV10-3 and TRBJ2-7, with a possible D match to TRBD2 (6 bases). The CDR3 has 13 amino acids. Germline V CDR1 and CDR2: ENHRY, SYGVKD. V lost 4 bases, J lost 3 bases, and 10 bases lay in between. Written as DNA, the CDR3 is TGTGCCATCAGTGGGAGGGGAAACTACGAGCAGTACTTC. Translated, it gives CAISGRGNYEQYF.

This clonotype was seen many times. The chain links TRBV6-1 to TRBJ1-2; D is undetermined. Between the trimmed V and J ends, which lost 1 base and 4 bases, there was a span of 13 bases. This CDR3 contains 15 residues. Germline lookup yields CDR1 MNHNS and CDR2 SASEGT. In DNA form, the CDR3 reads TGTGCCAGCAGTGAAGAGTCCGCAGCTTCCTATGGCTACACCTTC. It specifies CASSEESAASYGYTF.